This TCR beta chain emerged from a study of response to subunit inactivated influenza vaccine. About this clonotype: What it binds is unknown.

TCRdb independently ran MiXCR on the RT-PCR reads; one entry per CDR3 protein. The sample carries around 790,000 distinct CDR3 sequences, 20% to 25% recorded once. V was clipped by 7 bases and J by 5 bases; unmatched bases: 11. CDR1 is DFQATT, CDR2 SNEGSKA, per germline (reference sequence). The CDR3 loop spans 14 amino acids. Study-wide results and caveats: The authors suggested that few new T cells are recruited per seasonal influenza vaccination.

The sample was PBMCs from blood, taken about 5 days after vaccination. This sequence originates from a man in his forties or fifties who received an inactivated influenza vaccine. This sequence joins TRBV20-1 and TRBJ2-5; 9 positions agree with TRBD2. This CDR3 reads CSVPGLARYETQYF. The CDR3 nucleotides are TGCAGTGTACCGGGACTAGCTCGATACGAGACCCAGTACTTC.